This TCR beta chain was observed in a study of cytomegalovirus exposure and HLA in healthy donors. As for the study in general: The approximately 110 validation repertoires, a later analysis reported, used the same platform as the approximately 730 repertoires from the first cohort. Study-wide points: The study recorded over 150 TCR beta chains that were cytomegalovirus-associated. Most TCRs appeared rarely, but some public TCRs recurred in many donors. As confirmed in vitro, a few CMV-associated chains were specific for CMV antigens.

Per the germline V gene, CDR1 is KGHSH and CDR2 is LQKENI. This CDR3 has 15 residues. J gave up 4 bases and V 4 bases, and 8 bases lay outside the gene matches. TCRdb's table, derived via immunoSEQ multiplex PCR, lists solely in-frame clones and lacks some. The repertoire holds about 160,000 clones, with approximately 80% as singletons. Comment on this clone: Its target is not known.

The specimen was PBMCs. The gene calls are TRBV18 and TRBJ2-5, with 8 nucleotides matching TRBD2. The receptor was derived from a man younger than 40 in good health and CMV-seropositive. CDR3 region: CASSLPGLDRETQYF. The CDR3 region has the DNA TGTGCCAGCTCACTCCCGGGACTAGACAGAGAGACCCAGTACTTC.